A single sample is the source of the 5 T cell receptor beta chains below, sequenced in a study of tissue T cells after allogeneic stem cell transplantation. Produced via immunoSEQ multiplex PCR; TCRdb's table is partial and in-frame only. This table holds around 6,300 clones, 65% to 80% found once. This material consisted of tissue from the rectum, taken at autopsy. The origin of the receptors is a woman between 18 and 50 years old with breast cancer.

This clone has a single count. The genes are TRBV18 and TRBJ1-1, with a possible D match to TRBD1 (5 bases). CDR1 and CDR2 from the germline V gene are KGHSH and LQKENI. The CDR3 sequence is 16 residues long. V was trimmed by 0 bases and J by 3 bases, leaving 14 bases between them. CDR3 DNA: TGTGCCAGCTCACCACCGGGGGTTTTGAGTGACACTGAAGCTTTCTTT. Translating it yields CASSPPGVLSDTEAFF.

V is TRBV5-1 and J is TRBJ1-6; D ambiguous. V lost 0 bases and J 6 bases, leaving 7 bases between the germline ends. The CDR3 covers 14 residues. CDR1 and CDR2 (germline): SGHRS, YFSETQ. The CDR3 DNA is TGCGCCAGCAGCTTGGGAGAGGTTAATTCACCCCTCCACTTT. Residues: CASSLGEVNSPLHF.

V gene TRBV7-2 combines with J gene TRBJ2-5; D is possibly TRBD2 (6 bases). CDR3 length equals 14 residues. CDR1 and CDR2 from the germline V gene are SGHTA and FQGNSA. V was cut by 1 base and J by 5 bases, with 11 bases left in between. CDR3 coding DNA: TGTGCCAGCAGCTTAGGCGGGACTTATGAGACCCAGTACTTC. This gives the protein CASSLGGTYETQYF.

The chain links TRBV6-2 or TRBV6-3 to TRBJ2-5, with 8 bases fitting TRBD1. The CDR3 loop spans 14 amino acids. V shed 5 bases and J 5 bases; nucleotides not matched to a gene: 7. In germline, CDR1 is MNHEY, CDR2 SVGEGT. CDR3 residues: CASSTRTGRETQYF. The CDR3 bases are TGTGCCAGCAGTACCCGGACAGGGCGGGAGACCCAGTACTTC.

This CDR3 is CASSLSAGETDTQYF. The CDR3, as DNA: TGTGCCAGCAGCCTCAGCGCGGGTGAGACAGATACGCAGTATTTT. The rearrangement uses TRBV7-9 and TRBJ2-3, with D possibly matching TRBD2 (5 bases). The V end lost 5 bases, the J end lost 3 bases, and 15 bases lay between the germline ends. The CDR3 covers 15 residues. Germline-derived CDR1 and CDR2 are SEHNR and FQNEAQ (reference sequence). Variable domain in full (rest from reference TRBV7-9 and TRBJ2-3): DTGVSQNPRHKITKRGQNVTFRCDPISEHNRLYWYRQTLGQGPEFLTYFQNEAQLEKSRLLSDRFSAERPKGSFSTLEIQRTEQGDSAMYLCASSLSAGETDTQYFGPGTRLTVL.